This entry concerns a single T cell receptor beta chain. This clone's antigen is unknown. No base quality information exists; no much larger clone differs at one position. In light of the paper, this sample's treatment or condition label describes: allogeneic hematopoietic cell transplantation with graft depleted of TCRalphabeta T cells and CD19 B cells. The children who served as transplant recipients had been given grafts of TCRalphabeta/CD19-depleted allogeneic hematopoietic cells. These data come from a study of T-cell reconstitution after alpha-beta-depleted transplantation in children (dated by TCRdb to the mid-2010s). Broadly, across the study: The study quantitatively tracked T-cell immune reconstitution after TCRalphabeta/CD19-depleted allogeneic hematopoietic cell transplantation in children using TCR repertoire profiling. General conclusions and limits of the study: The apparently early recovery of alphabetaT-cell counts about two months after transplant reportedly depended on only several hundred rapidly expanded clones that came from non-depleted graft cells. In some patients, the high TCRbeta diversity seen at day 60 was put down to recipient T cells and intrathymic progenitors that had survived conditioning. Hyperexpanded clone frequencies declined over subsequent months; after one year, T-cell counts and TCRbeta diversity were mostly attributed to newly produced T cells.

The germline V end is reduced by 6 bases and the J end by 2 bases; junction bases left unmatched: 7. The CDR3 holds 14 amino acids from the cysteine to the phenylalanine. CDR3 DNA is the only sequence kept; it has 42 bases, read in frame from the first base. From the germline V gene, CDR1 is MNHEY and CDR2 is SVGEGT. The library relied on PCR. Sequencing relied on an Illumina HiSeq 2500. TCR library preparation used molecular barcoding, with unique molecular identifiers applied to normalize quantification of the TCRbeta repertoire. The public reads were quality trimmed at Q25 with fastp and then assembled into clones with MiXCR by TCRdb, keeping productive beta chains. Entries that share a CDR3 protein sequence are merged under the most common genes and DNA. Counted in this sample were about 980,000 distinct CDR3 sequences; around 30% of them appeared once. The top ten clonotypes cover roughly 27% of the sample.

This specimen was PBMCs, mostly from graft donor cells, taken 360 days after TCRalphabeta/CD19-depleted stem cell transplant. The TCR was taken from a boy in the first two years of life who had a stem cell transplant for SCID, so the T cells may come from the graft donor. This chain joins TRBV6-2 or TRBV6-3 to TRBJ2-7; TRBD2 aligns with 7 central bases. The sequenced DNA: TGTGCCAGCAGATCCGGGGGGAGCGCCTACGAGCAGTACTTC. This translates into CASRSGGSAYEQYF.